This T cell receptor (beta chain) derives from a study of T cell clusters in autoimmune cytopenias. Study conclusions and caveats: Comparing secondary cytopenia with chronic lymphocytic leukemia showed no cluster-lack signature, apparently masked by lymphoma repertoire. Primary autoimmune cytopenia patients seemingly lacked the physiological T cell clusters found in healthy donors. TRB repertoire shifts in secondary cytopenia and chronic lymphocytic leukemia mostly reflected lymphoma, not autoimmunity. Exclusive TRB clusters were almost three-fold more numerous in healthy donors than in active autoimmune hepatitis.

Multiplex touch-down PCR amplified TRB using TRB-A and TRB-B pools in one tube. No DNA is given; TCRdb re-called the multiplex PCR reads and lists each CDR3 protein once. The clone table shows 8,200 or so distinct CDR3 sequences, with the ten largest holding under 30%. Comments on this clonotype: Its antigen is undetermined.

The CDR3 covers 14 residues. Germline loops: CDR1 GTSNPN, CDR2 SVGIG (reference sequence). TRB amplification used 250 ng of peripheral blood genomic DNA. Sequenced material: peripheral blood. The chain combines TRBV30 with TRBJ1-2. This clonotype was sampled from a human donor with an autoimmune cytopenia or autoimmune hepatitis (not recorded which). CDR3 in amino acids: CAWSVRGPFRSYTF.